The 28 T cell receptor beta chains listed next were all sequenced from one sample in a study of T cell responses to AZD1222 COVID-19 vaccine. Using immunoSEQ multiplex PCR, the repertoire was profiled, and TCRdb retains in-frame clones only, with some absent. The sample has around 200,000 clones, over 80% seen once; the top ten hold around 0.96%. The sequenced sample was peripheral blood, obtained 28 days after the second dose of the MenACWY control vaccine. All receptors derive from an adult who received the MenACWY meningococcal vaccine as a control.

This rearrangement joins TRBV5-1 to TRBJ2-5, with TRBD2 identical over 7 bases. In germline, CDR1 is SGHRS, CDR2 YFSETQ. This CDR3 spans 15 amino acids. With 4 bases clipped from V and 5 bases from J, the junction kept 11 bases outside the gene matches. CDR3 loop: CASSPQGAGVETQYF. The CDR3, as DNA: TGCGCCAGCAGCCCACAAGGGGCGGGGGTTGAGACCCAGTACTTC.

The chain couples TRBV30 to TRBJ1-2; TRBD1 matches at 8 bases. The CDR3 is 14 amino acids. V dropped 3 bases and J dropped 2; count of bases not matched to a gene: 5. Germline V lookup: CDR1 GTSNPN, CDR2 SVGIG (reference sequence). The CDR3 nucleotides read TGTGCCTGGAGCTCCACAGGGGGAAACTATGGCTACACCTTC. Protein: CAWSSTGGNYGYTF.

The chain is built from TRBV4-1 and TRBJ2-1; D unresolved. V was clipped by 0 bases and J by 6 bases, with 6 bases between them. The germline V gene encodes CDR1 MGHRA and CDR2 YSYEKL. The CDR3 extends over 13 amino acids. CDR3 amino acids: CASSQETTNEQFF. DNA of the CDR3: TGCGCCAGCAGCCAAGAAACTACCAATGAGCAGTTCTTC.

This clone was detected only once. The chain combines TRBV4-1 with TRBJ1-1; D is perhaps TRBD1 (6 bases). The V end was cut by 1 base, the J end by 6 bases, with 9 bases between. The CDR3 spans 13 residues. Germline CDR1 is MGHRA and CDR2 is YSYEKL. The chain's CDR3 is CASSQADSPEAFF. In DNA form, the CDR3 reads TGCGCCAGCAGCCAAGCGGACAGCCCTGAAGCTTTCTTT.

The chain employs TRBV5-1 and TRBJ2-5, with D maybe TRBD1 (5 bases). This CDR3 comprises 16 residues. Trimming left V 4 bases short and J 5 bases short, with 21 bases between. Per the germline V gene, CDR1 is SGHRS and CDR2 is YFSETQ. Written as DNA, the CDR3 is TGCGCCAGCAGCACCCGGACGCTCACTGCAGGGGAGACCCAGTACTTC. It specifies CASSTRTLTAGETQYF. The whole variable domain, remainder taken from reference TRBV5-1 and TRBJ2-5, is KAGVTQTPRYLIKTRGQQVTLSCSPISGHRSVSWYQQTPGQGLQFLFEYFSETQRNKGNFPGRFSGRQFSNSRSEMNVSTLELGDSALYLCASSTRTLTAGETQYFGPGTRLLVL.

The chain carries TRBV5-3 and TRBJ2-1; D gene unclear. TRBV5-3 is reported as an ORF; its role is uncertain. The V gene lost 3 bases and the J gene lost 3 bases, with 4 bases spanning the gap. The CDR3 totals 12 residues. The CDR3 sequence is CARSSDYNEQFF. As DNA, the CDR3 is TGTGCCAGAAGCTCGGACTACAATGAGCAGTTCTTC.

This chain connects TRBV6-2 or TRBV6-3 to TRBJ1-2; maybe TRBD1 (6 bases). From germline, CDR1 is MNHEY and CDR2 SVGEGT. The V gene lost 4 bases and the J gene lost 7 bases, with 7 bases spanning the gap. The CDR3 spans 11 residues. For the CDR3, the DNA is TGTGCCAGCAGTTCCAGGGGTGGCTACACCTTC. This encodes CASSSRGGYTF.

The chain has TRBV18 and TRBJ2-3; 7 bases match TRBD2. The trim removed 3 bases at V and 3 bases at J, leaving 6 bases unmatched. There are 15 residues in the CDR3. Germline lookup yields CDR1 KGHSH and CDR2 LQKENI. DNA of the CDR3: TGTGCCAGCTCACCGCGACTAGCAGGTACAGATACGCAGTATTTT. Translated, it gives CASSPRLAGTDTQYF.

This chain uses TRBV7-9 with TRBJ1-1; 9 bases map to TRBD1. CDR3 length: 15 residues. The V segment lost 2 bases and the J segment 3 bases; nucleotides outside the gene matches: 4. Germline CDR1 is SEHNR and CDR2 is FQNEAQ (reference sequence). This CDR3 is CASSLTGGGDTEAFF. The CDR3 DNA is TGTGCCAGCAGCTTAACAGGGGGCGGGGACACTGAAGCTTTCTTT.

The chain links TRBV5-1 to TRBJ2-1; 8 nucleotides agree with TRBD2. The CDR3 runs to 16 residues. Germline loops: CDR1 SGHRS, CDR2 YFSETQ. The junction had 8 bases not matched to a gene; V was cut back by 6 bases and J by 0 bases. CDR3 in amino acids: CASTLTSAVSYNEQFF. Here the CDR3 DNA reads TGCGCCAGCACCCTGACTAGCGCGGTCTCCTACAATGAGCAGTTCTTC.

The genes are TRBV2 and TRBJ1-1, with D tentatively TRBD1 (5 bases). This CDR3 spans 12 amino acids. V was shortened by 0 bases and J by 9 bases, with 8 bases between the two germline ends. The germline CDR1 and CDR2 sequences are SNHLY and FYNNEI. The chain's CDR3 is CASSEATEKAFF. The CDR3, as DNA: TGTGCCAGCAGTGAAGCGACAGAAAAAGCTTTCTTT.

This clone was seen a single time. V usage is TRBV6-5 and J usage is TRBJ1-6; D gene uncertain. The germline V gene encodes CDR1 MNHEY and CDR2 SVGAGI. CDR3 length: 14 amino acids. V was clipped by 2 bases and J by 4 bases, with 6 bases between them. This CDR3 is CASSYREYNSPLHF. For the CDR3, the DNA is TGTGCCAGCAGTTACCGAGAGTATAATTCACCCCTCCACTTT.

This sequence joins TRBV29-1 and TRBJ1-2; no clear D gene. Looked up from germline, CDR1 is SQVTM and CDR2 is ANQGSEA. Trimming pared 3 bases from V and 6 bases from J, leaving 5 bases between. This CDR3 comprises 10 residues. CDR3 in amino acids: CSVDQHGYTF. The CDR3 region has the DNA TGCAGCGTTGACCAACATGGCTACACCTTC.

This chain joins TRBV18 and TRBJ2-1, with TRBD1 matching over 7 bases. CDR1 and CDR2 (germline): KGHSH, LQKENI. CDR3 size: 14 residues. V was clipped by 3 bases and J by 8 bases; unmatched bases: 7. The CDR3 region has the DNA TGTGCCAGCTCACCGCCAGGGGGTTGGGATGAGCAGTTCTTC. It translates to CASSPPGGWDEQFF.

The V call is TRBV6-5, the J call TRBJ1-2; TRBD1 might be the D (5 bases). V was cut by 0 bases and J by 8 bases, with 16 bases left in between. The germline V gene has CDR1 MNHEY and CDR2 SVGAGI. This CDR3 spans 15 amino acids. Written as DNA, the CDR3 is TGTGCCAGCAGTTACTCGGGGGGTCTGGGTCGGGGCTACACCTTC. Its protein product is CASSYSGGLGRGYTF.

This clone was picked up a small number of times. The V and J genes are TRBV10-3 and TRBJ2-7, with 11 bases identical to TRBD2. Germline V gives CDR1 ENHRY, CDR2 SYGVKD. J was trimmed by 3 bases and V by 2 bases; bases with no gene match: 3. This CDR3 spans 15 amino acids. CDR3 in DNA: TGTGCCATCAGTGAGGAGGGACTAGCGGACTACGAGCAGTACTTC. This codes for CAISEEGLADYEQYF.

The chain employs TRBV19 and TRBJ2-1; TRBD1 or TRBD2 may be the D gene (5 bases each). The V end lost 3 bases, the J end lost 0 bases, and 9 bases lay between the germline ends. Germline values: CDR1 LNHDA, CDR2 SQIVND (reference sequence). The CDR3 spans 15 residues. The CDR3 sequence: CASSIGASSYNEQFF. CDR3 DNA: TGTGCCAGTAGTATCGGGGCTAGCTCCTACAATGAGCAGTTCTTC. The variable domain in full, completed from reference TRBV19 and TRBJ2-1, reads DGGITQSPKYLFRKEGQNVTLSCEQNLNHDAMYWYRQDPGQGLRLIYYSQIVNDFQKGDIAEGYSVSREKKESFPLTVTSAQKNPTAFYLCASSIGASSYNEQFFGPGTRLTVL.

The chain carries TRBV19 and TRBJ2-2; D unclear. The CDR3 totals 14 residues. Per the germline V gene, CDR1 is LNHDA and CDR2 is SQIVND (reference sequence). V lost 6 bases and J lost 0, with 8 bases in between. This chain's CDR3 is CASRQTANTGELFF. The CDR3, as DNA: TGTGCCAGTAGGCAGACGGCGAACACCGGGGAGCTGTTTTTT.

The chain links TRBV6-5 to TRBJ1-1; possibly TRBD1 for D (6 bases). CDR1 MNHEY and CDR2 SVGAGI come from the germline V gene. The V end lost 2 bases, the J end lost 4 bases, and 8 bases lay between the germline ends. The CDR3 extends over 13 amino acids. The CDR3 reads CASSYGGLTEAFF. Written as DNA, the CDR3 is TGTGCCAGCAGTTACGGGGGGCTCACTGAAGCTTTCTTT.

The gene calls are TRBV6-6 and TRBJ1-2, with a possible D match to TRBD1 (5 bases). Germline CDR1 MNHNY, CDR2 SVGAGI (reference sequence). Trimming took off 2 bases at V and 4 bases at J, with 14 bases between the two ends. The CDR3 spans 15 residues. The CDR3 spells CASSYRSGQGYGYTF. The CDR3 DNA sequence: TGTGCCAGCAGTTACAGGTCTGGGCAGGGCTATGGCTACACCTTC.

The chain joins TRBV11-2 to TRBJ2-2; 7 bases match TRBD2. Germline trimming cut 0 bases from V and 6 bases from J; bases unmatched to any gene: 1. Germline CDR1 and CDR2: SGHAT and FQNNGV. CDR3 length: 14 residues. CDR3 sequence reads: CASSLDGGAGELFF. The CDR3 DNA sequence: TGTGCCAGCAGCTTAGATGGGGGGGCCGGGGAGCTGTTTTTT.

This clone was recorded once. The CDR3 DNA follows: TGTGCCAGCAGCGCATTAGACAGGGCGAACACTGAAGCTTTCTTT. This codes for CASSALDRANTEAFF. The J gene is TRBJ1-1, the V gene TRBV9, with TRBD1 identical over 7 bases. The germline gives CDR1 SGDLS, CDR2 YYNGEE. This CDR3 contains 15 residues. Unmatched junction bases numbered 6, after V lost 3 bases and J lost 1 base.

J is TRBJ2-5 and V is TRBV19; maybe TRBD1 (6 bases). Trimming left V 2 bases short and J 5 bases short, with 15 bases between. Germline V gene sequence: CDR1 LNHDA, CDR2 SQIVND (reference sequence). There are 15 residues in the CDR3. CDR3: CASSIIMTGGETQYF. The CDR3 DNA is TGTGCCAGTAGTATAATAATGACAGGCGGGGAGACCCAGTACTTC.

V and J are TRBV5-1 and TRBJ2-5; D perhaps matches TRBD1 (6 bases). This CDR3 has 14 residues. The V end was cut by 4 bases, the J end by 1 base, with 11 bases between. The germline V gene has CDR1 SGHRS and CDR2 YFSETQ. The CDR3 nucleotides are TGCGCCAGCAGCCCGGGGACACTCCAAGAGACCCAGTACTTC. Translation gives CASSPGTLQETQYF.

This chain uses TRBV5-4 with TRBJ1-4; perhaps TRBD1 as D (5 bases). V was pared by 0 bases and J by 8 bases, with 17 bases between. Germline CDR1 reads SGHNT; CDR2 reads YYREEE (reference sequence). The CDR3 sequence is 16 residues long. The CDR3 loop is CASSLGGRARTEKLFF. DNA of the CDR3: TGTGCCAGCAGCTTGGGGGGCCGGGCCCGCACCGAAAAACTGTTTTTT.

The chain is built from TRBV30 and TRBJ1-6; D unresolved. The germline V gene encodes CDR1 GTSNPN and CDR2 SVGIG (reference sequence). This CDR3 has 14 amino acids. V was shortened by 2 bases and J by 3 bases, with 8 bases between the two germline ends. The CDR3, as DNA: TGTGCCTGGAGTACCGCGGACTATAATTCACCCCTCCACTTT. Amino acid sequence: CAWSTADYNSPLHF.

This clone was detected once. The chain joins TRBV28 to TRBJ1-5; maybe TRBD1 (5 bases). The CDR3 runs to 17 residues. Germline CDR1 MDHEN, CDR2 SYDVKM. The V gene lost 6 bases and the J gene lost 1 base, with 19 bases spanning the gap. CDR3 nucleotides: TGTGCCAGCAGCCGGGGCCTACGGACCTTAAGCAATCAGCCCCAGCATTTT. Translating it yields CASSRGLRTLSNQPQHF. Combining the CDR3 with reference TRBV28 and TRBJ1-5 gives the whole variable domain DVKVTQSSRYLVKRTGEKVFLECVQDMDHENMFWYRQDPGLGLRLIYFSYDVKMKEKGDIPEGYSVSREKKERFSLILESASTNQTSMYLCASSRGLRTLSNQPQHFGDGTRLSIL.

The gene calls are TRBV5-1 and TRBJ1-1; D call uncertain. Germline CDR1 is SGHRS and CDR2 is YFSETQ. This CDR3 is built from 16 residues. The germline V and J ends were trimmed by 2 bases and 0 bases, with 14 bases remaining between them. The CDR3 region is CASSFTGSQMNTEAFF. For the CDR3, the DNA is TGCGCCAGCAGCTTTACCGGGAGTCAGATGAACACTGAAGCTTTCTTT. The full variable domain, completed using reference TRBV5-1 and TRBJ1-1, is KAGVTQTPRYLIKTRGQQVTLSCSPISGHRSVSWYQQTPGQGLQFLFEYFSETQRNKGNFPGRFSGRQFSNSRSEMNVSTLELGDSALYLCASSFTGSQMNTEAFFGQGTRLTVV.